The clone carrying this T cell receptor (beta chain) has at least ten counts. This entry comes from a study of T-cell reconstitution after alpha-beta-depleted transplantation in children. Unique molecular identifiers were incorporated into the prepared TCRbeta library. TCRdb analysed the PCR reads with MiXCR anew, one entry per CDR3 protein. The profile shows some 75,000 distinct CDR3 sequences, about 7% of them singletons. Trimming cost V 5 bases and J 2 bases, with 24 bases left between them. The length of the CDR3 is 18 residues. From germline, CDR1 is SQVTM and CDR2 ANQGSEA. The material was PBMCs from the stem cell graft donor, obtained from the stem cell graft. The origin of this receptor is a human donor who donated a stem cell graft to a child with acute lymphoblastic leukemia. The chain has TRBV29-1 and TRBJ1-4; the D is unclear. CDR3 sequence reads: CSVSVNRGDIWTNEKLFF. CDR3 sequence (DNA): TGCAGCGTTAGCGTTAATCGGGGTGATATATGGACTAATGAAAAACTGTTTTTT.